This note documents a single T cell receptor beta chain sequence. What it binds is unknown. The data were obtained in a study of cytomegalovirus exposure and HLA in healthy donors. Study summary: Genotyping of roughly 400 donors showed that roughly 80% belonged to the Caucasian-associated ancestry cluster.

The PCR employed 60 Vbeta primers together with 13 Jbeta primers. Method: immunoSEQ multiplex PCR; TCRdb's copy keeps in-frame clones and lacks some. This sample has 150,000 to 200,000 clones, with approximately 79% found just once. Study findings and constraints: The listing of approximately 160 TCR beta chains classed them as cytomegalovirus-associated. The productive fraction for most TCR beta V segments was about 87% or about 30% in an earlier analysis. Per published reports, the classifier diagnosed cytomegalovirus status with high specificity and sensitivity.

This clonotype originated in a man aged 40-49 years in good health and CMV-seropositive. Sequencing was done on a sample of PBMCs.

CDR3 DNA sequence: TGTGCCAGCAGTTACTCTAGTCAGGGAGGGGGTCAACCCCAGCATTTT. Translating gives CASSYSSQGGGQPQHF. The chain uses TRBV6-6 and TRBJ1-5, with a weak D call TRBD1 (6 bases). V dropped 0 bases and J dropped 10 bases, with 19 bases sitting between them. Germline V gene sequence: CDR1 MNHNY, CDR2 SVGAGI (reference sequence). The CDR3 length is 16 residues.